This TCR beta chain appears in the sequencing data of a study of beta chain features in type 1 diabetes. For the study at large: Sorted cells, approximately 110,000,000 in number, were examined across all samples.

Findings and limits, study-wide: With patients and controls alike, PCR might favor shorter templates to an equal degree. Across all four CD4+ subsets, people with type 1 diabetes showed modestly shorter TCRB CDR3s.

The entirety of the isolated RNA underwent reverse transcription, so expressed TCRB transcripts were sequenced. Libraries were prepared by immunoSEQ multiplex PCR; TCRdb keeps only in-frame clonotypes and omits some of them. The sample shows some 10,000 clones, around three quarters of them seen only once. Sorted cells reached over 95% purity in every population. Comment on this clone: Its antigen is not identified.

The germline V gene has CDR1 GTSNPN and CDR2 SVGIG (reference sequence). The CDR3 extends over 12 amino acids. The trim removed 5 bases at V and 4 bases at J, leaving 2 bases unmatched. Sample: Tregs from blood. The clonotype comes from a woman younger than 30 in good health. The V and J genes are TRBV30 and TRBJ1-5; the match to TRBD1 covers 7 bases. The CDR3 sequence: CAWSQGNQPQHF. The CDR3 DNA sequence: TGTGCCTGGTCACAGGGGAATCAGCCCCAGCATTTT.